The rows below give T cell receptor beta chains drawn from one sample of a study of blood T cells in healthy people across ages. TCRdb ran MiXCR on the 5' RACE reads and lists one entry per CDR3 protein. The sample shows approximately 1.5 million distinct CDR3 sequences, approximately 39% of them seen only once. Sequenced: blood. The receptors shown here come from a woman in her late teens or twenties in good health. Both conserved end residues are part of each CDR3. The D gene is left open where the match is weak. Expanded clones are given a class, and other clones once, few, many or no size at all.

CDR3nt: TGTGCCAGCAGTGAACTCCGGGACCAAGAGACCCAGTACTTC; CDR3aa: CASSELRDQETQYF; v_gene: TRBV2; abundance: few; j_gene: TRBJ2-5; d_gene: NA
CDR3nt: TGTGCCAGCAGCTTAAGACCGGCGGGCACTGAAGCTTTCTTT; CDR3aa: CASSLRPAGTEAFF; v_gene: TRBV7-2; abundance: few; j_gene: TRBJ1-1; d_gene: NA
CDR3nt: TGCGCCAGCAGCCAAGATTTGGGGGCAGAGACCCAGTACTTC; CDR3aa: CASSQDLGAETQYF; v_gene: TRBV4-3; abundance: NA; j_gene: TRBJ2-5; d_gene: NA
CDR3nt: TGTGCCATCAGTGATTGGACCCTAGACAATGAGCAGTTCTTC; CDR3aa: CAISDWTLDNEQFF; v_gene: TRBV10-3; abundance: NA; j_gene: TRBJ2-1; d_gene: NA
CDR3nt: TGTGCCAGCAGCGATAGCGGGGGGGCCTACAATGAGCAGTACTTC; CDR3aa: CASSDSGGAYNEQYF; v_gene: TRBV6-4; abundance: few; j_gene: TRBJ2-7; d_gene: TRBD2
CDR3nt: TGTGCCAGCAGTTTTAGCGGGAGTAAAATCGAGCAGTACTTC; CDR3aa: CASSFSGSKIEQYF; v_gene: TRBV2; abundance: NA; j_gene: TRBJ2-7; d_gene: TRBD2
CDR3nt: TGTGCCAGCAGCCAACGGGTAGAAGGAATCGATGAGCAGTTCTTC; CDR3aa: CASSQRVEGIDEQFF; v_gene: TRBV14; abundance: NA; j_gene: TRBJ2-1; d_gene: NA
CDR3nt: TGTGCCAGCAGCTTGGGGACAGGAATGTACCAAGAGACCCAGTACTTC; CDR3aa: CASSLGTGMYQETQYF; v_gene: TRBV7-9; abundance: NA; j_gene: TRBJ2-5; d_gene: TRBD1
CDR3nt: TGTGCCAGTGAAGGGGCAACAGATACGCAGTATTTT; CDR3aa: CASEGATDTQYF; v_gene: TRBV19; abundance: NA; j_gene: TRBJ2-3; d_gene: NA
CDR3nt: TGTGCCAGCAGGGTAGGGGGCACTGAAGCTTTCTTT; CDR3aa: CASRVGGTEAFF; v_gene: TRBV7-9; abundance: NA; j_gene: TRBJ1-1; d_gene: NA
CDR3nt: TGTGCCAGCAGCTTCCCGACAGGGGCGATCACAGATACGCAGTATTTT; CDR3aa: CASSFPTGAITDTQYF; v_gene: TRBV7-9; abundance: few; j_gene: TRBJ2-3; d_gene: TRBD1
CDR3nt: TGCAGTGCTAGGGTAGGAGGAAACCAAGAGACCCAGTACTTC; CDR3aa: CSARVGGNQETQYF; v_gene: TRBV20-1; abundance: NA; j_gene: TRBJ2-5; d_gene: NA